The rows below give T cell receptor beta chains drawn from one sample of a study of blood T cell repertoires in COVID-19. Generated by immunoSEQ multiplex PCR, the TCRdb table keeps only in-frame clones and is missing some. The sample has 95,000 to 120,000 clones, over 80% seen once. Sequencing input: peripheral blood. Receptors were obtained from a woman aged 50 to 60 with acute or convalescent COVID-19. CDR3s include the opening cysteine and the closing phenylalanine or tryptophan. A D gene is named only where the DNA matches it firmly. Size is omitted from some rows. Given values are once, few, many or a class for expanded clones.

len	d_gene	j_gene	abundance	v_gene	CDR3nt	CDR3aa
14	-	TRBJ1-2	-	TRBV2	TGTGCCAGCAGCGCCTGGACAGCAGACTATGGCTACACCTTC	CASSAWTADYGYTF
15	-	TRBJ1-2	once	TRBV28	TGTGCCAGCAGTTTAGAAGGACAGACGTTCTATGGCTACACCTTC	CASSLEGQTFYGYTF
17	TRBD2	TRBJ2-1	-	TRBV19	TGTGCCAGTAGTATAACAAGAATGGCGGGGGGTTTGAATGAGCAGTTCTTC	CASSITRMAGGLNEQFF
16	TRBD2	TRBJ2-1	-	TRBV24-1	TGTGCCACCAGTGGTTCAGGGACTAGCGGGAGCTCTGAGCAGTTCTTC	CATSGSGTSGSSEQFF
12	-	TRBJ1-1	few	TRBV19	TGTGCCAGTAGTACAGTGAACACTGAAGCTTTCTTT	CASSTVNTEAFF
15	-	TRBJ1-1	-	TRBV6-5	TGTGCCAGCAGCCCCGTCTCCGGGAGGAACACTGAAGCTTTCTTT	CASSPVSGRNTEAFF
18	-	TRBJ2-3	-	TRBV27	TGTGCCAGCAGTTTACGTTTAGGATTTAAAGCCGGGACAGATACGCAGTATTTT	CASSLRLGFKAGTDTQYF
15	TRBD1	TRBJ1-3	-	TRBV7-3	TGTGCCAGCAGCCCAACAGGGGCTTCCGGAAACACCATATATTTT	CASSPTGASGNTIYF
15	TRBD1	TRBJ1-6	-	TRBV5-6	TGTGCCAGCAGCCCGGGTGGAGGGGACAGTTCACCCCTCCACTTT	CASSPGGGDSSPLHF
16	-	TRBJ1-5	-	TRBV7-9	TGTGCCAGCAGTACCGGGGGGTTTACGAGCAATCAGCCCCAGCATTTT	CASSTGGFTSNQPQHF
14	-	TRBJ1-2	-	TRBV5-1	TGCGCCAGCAGCTCGGACCGGGGGGAGGAGGGCTACACCTTC	CASSSDRGEEGYTF
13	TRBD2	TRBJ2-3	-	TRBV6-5	TGTGCCAGCGAACCAGCGGGGCCAGATACGCAGTATTTT	CASEPAGPDTQYF
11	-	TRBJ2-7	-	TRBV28	TGTGCCAGCAGTTTGGGGGCAGTGCGGTACTTC	CASSLGAVRYF
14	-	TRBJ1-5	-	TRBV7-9	TGTGCCAGCAGCTTAGGTGGAGGCAATCAGCCCCAGCATTTT	CASSLGGGNQPQHF
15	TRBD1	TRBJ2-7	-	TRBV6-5	TGTGCCAGCAGGTCCGGGACAGGGCTCAGCTACGAGCAGTACTTC	CASRSGTGLSYEQYF
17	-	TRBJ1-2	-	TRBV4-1	TGCGCCAGCAGCCACCTTGGGGGCCCCTTGGCTAACTATGGCTACACCTTC	CASSHLGGPLANYGYTF
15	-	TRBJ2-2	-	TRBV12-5	TGTGCTAGTGGATCCCCGGGGAGGACCACCGGGGAGCTGTTTTTT	CASGSPGRTTGELFF
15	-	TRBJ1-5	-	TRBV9	TGTGCCAGCAGCGTAGCGGGAGGCCCAGCGGAGCCCCAGCATTTT	CASSVAGGPAEPQHF
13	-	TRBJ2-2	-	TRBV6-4	TGTGCCAGCAGTGAGACGGGCACCGGGGAGCTGTTTTTT	CASSETGTGELFF
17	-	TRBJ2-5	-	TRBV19	TGTGCCAGTAGTATAGATGAGAGCGGCAAGAGGCAAGAGACCCAGTACTTC	CASSIDESGKRQETQYF
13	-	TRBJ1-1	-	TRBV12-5	TGTGCTAGTGGTCCGGGATGGGGCACTGAAGCTTTCTTT	CASGPGWGTEAFF
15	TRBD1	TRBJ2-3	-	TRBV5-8	TGTGCCAGCAGCTTCACCGGGACAGGCACAGATACGCAGTATTTT	CASSFTGTGTDTQYF
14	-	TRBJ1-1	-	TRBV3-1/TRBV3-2	TGTGCCAGCAGCCACGGGACATCGAACACTGAAGCTTTCTTT	CASSHGTSNTEAFF
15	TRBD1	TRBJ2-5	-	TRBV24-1	TGTGCCACCAGTTCCGGGACAGGGGTTGTGGAGACCCAGTACTTC	CATSSGTGVVETQYF
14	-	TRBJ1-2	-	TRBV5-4	TGTGCCAGCAGCCCAGAACGGGGAGTGGGTGGCTACACCTTC	CASSPERGVGGYTF
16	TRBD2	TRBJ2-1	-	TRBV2	TGTGCCAGCAGTGGAAAACGAAGGCTAGCGGACAATGAGCAGTTCTTC	CASSGKRRLADNEQFF
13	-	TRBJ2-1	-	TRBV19	TGTGCCAGTAGTATATCAGCGGACAATGAGCAGTTCTTC	CASSISADNEQFF
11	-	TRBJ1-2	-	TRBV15	TGTGCCACCAGCGGCCAGAGGAGCTACACCTTC	CATSGQRSYTF
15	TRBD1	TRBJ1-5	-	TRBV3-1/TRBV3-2	TGTGCCAGCAGCCAAGGGAACAGGGGGAATCAGCCCCAGCATTTT	CASSQGNRGNQPQHF
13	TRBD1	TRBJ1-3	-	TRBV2	TGTGCCAGCACACAGGGGGCCGGAAACACCATATATTTT	CASTQGAGNTIYF
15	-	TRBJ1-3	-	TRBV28	TGTGCCAGCAGTTTCTCCGGGTCGGCAGGAAACACCATATATTTT	CASSFSGSAGNTIYF
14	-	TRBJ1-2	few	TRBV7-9	TGTGCCAGCAGCTTAGGGGCGGGAAACTATGGCTACACCTTC	CASSLGAGNYGYTF
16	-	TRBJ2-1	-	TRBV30	TGTGCCTGGAACGAACTAGGAGGGGTGGGGGTCAATGAGCAGTTCTTC	CAWNELGGVGVNEQFF
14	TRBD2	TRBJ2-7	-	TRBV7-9	TGTGCCAGCAGCTTTTCAGTAGCGGGATACGAGCAGTACTTC	CASSFSVAGYEQYF
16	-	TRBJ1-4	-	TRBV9	TGTGCCAGCAGCGCCGACTTTACAGGAAGCGCGAAAAAACTGTTTTTT	CASSADFTGSAKKLFF
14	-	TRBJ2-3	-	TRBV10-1	TGCGCCAGCAGTGACCGGGTGCCGGGGGATACGCAGTATTTT	CASSDRVPGDTQYF
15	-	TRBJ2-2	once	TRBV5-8	TGTGCCAGCAGCTTGACAGGGCGTAACACCGGGGAGCTGTTTTTT	CASSLTGRNTGELFF
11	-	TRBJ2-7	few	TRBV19	TGTGCCAGTAGTCACTCCTACGAGCAGTACTTC	CASSHSYEQYF
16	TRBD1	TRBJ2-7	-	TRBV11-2	TGTGCCAGCAGCTCCGGTCGGGACAGTCCATCCTACGAGCAGTACTTC	CASSSGRDSPSYEQYF
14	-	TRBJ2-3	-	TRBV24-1	TGTGCCACCAGTGATTGGGACAACACAGATACGCAGTATTTT	CATSDWDNTDTQYF
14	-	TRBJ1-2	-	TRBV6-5	TGTGCCATTACCCCGGGGGGCAGGGGATCAGGCTACACCTTC	CAITPGGRGSGYTF
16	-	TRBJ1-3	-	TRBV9	TGTGCCAGCAGCGCACAGGGTTCAAGCTCTGGAAACACCATATATTTT	CASSAQGSSSGNTIYF
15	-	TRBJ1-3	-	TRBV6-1	TGTGCCAGCAGTGAACAGTTCAACTCTGGAAACACCATATATTTT	CASSEQFNSGNTIYF
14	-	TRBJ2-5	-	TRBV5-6	TGTGCCAGCACCGAGACGAGGGCGTCGGAGACCCAGTACTTC	CASTETRASETQYF
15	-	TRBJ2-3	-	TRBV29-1	TGCAGCGTTGAAGACCGGCAGGGGTGGGCTGATACGCAGTATTTT	CSVEDRQGWADTQYF
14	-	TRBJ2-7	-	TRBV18	TGTGCCAGCTCACCACGACGGGACATCCGCGAGCAGTACTTC	CASSPRRDIREQYF
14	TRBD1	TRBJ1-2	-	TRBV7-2	TGTGCCAGCAGCTATGACAGGGGGAACTATGGCTACACCTTC	CASSYDRGNYGYTF
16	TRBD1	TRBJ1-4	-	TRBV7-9	TGTGCCAGCAGTCCCCGTCAACAGGGGGCAGGCGAAAAACTGTTTTTT	CASSPRQQGAGEKLFF
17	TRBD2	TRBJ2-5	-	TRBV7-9	TGTGCCAGCAGCTCGCCTCGGTCGGGCGGGGGGATGGAGACCCAGTACTTC	CASSSPRSGGGMETQYF
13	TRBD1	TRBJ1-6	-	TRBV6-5	TGTGCCAGCAGTCGAGACAGGGACTCACCCCTCCACTTT	CASSRDRDSPLHF
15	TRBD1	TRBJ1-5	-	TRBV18	TGTGCCAGCTCACCCGGGACAGGGTACAATCAGCCCCAGCATTTT	CASSPGTGYNQPQHF